The 9 T cell receptor beta chains reported below all come from one sample, sequenced in a study of blood T cell repertoires in COVID-19. The table came from immunoSEQ multiplex PCR; TCRdb's copy has only in-frame clones and leaves some out. Of roughly 190,000 clones listed, about 88% were seen once; the top ten hold more than 6.5%. The material sequenced was peripheral blood. Every receptor here comes from a woman aged 80 or over in a cohort sampled during active or convalescent COVID-19.

This chain uses TRBV23-1 with TRBJ2-7; 8 bases fit TRBD1. TRBV23-1 is labeled an ORF, and its function is uncertain. Losses at the gene ends were 5 bases for V and 4 bases for J; bases not matched to a gene: 7. The CDR3 has 14 residues. CDR3 sequence: CASSIRTGRYEQYV. The CDR3, as DNA: TGCGCCAGCAGTATAAGGACAGGGAGGTACGAGCAGTACGTC.

V gene TRBV19 combines with J gene TRBJ2-3; no clear D gene. Germline-derived CDR1 and CDR2 are LNHDA and SQIVND (reference sequence). V was clipped by 1 base and J by 4 bases, with 6 bases between them. The CDR3 contains 13 residues. Written as DNA, the CDR3 is TGTGCCAGTAGTATAGGCGAGGCAGATACGCAGTATTTT. Residues: CASSIGEADTQYF.

This rearrangement joins TRBV7-2 to TRBJ2-5, with D uncertain. The V gene's germline CDR1 is SGHTA and CDR2 FQGNSA. Trimming left V 6 bases short and J 2 bases short, with 13 bases between. This CDR3 spans 14 amino acids. The CDR3 sequence: CASSRRHLQETQYF. As DNA, the CDR3 is TGTGCCAGCAGTAGAAGACATTTACAAGAGACCCAGTACTTC.

This clone has only one observation. This chain connects TRBV6-5 to TRBJ1-2, with D perhaps TRBD1 (6 bases). V was trimmed by 6 bases and J by 8 bases, leaving 16 bases between them. This CDR3 is 13 amino acids long. Per the germline V gene, CDR1 is MNHEY and CDR2 is SVGAGI. CDR3 amino acids: CASRDNRVLGYTF. CDR3 DNA: TGTGCCAGCAGGGACAACAGGGTGCTGGGCTACACCTTC.

This chain connects TRBV2 to TRBJ1-5; D gene uncertain. Germline lookup yields CDR1 SNHLY and CDR2 FYNNEI. The CDR3 covers 15 residues. V was cut by 7 bases and J by 0 bases, with 13 bases left in between. This CDR3 reads CASNRAGISNQPQHF. CDR3 sequence (DNA): TGTGCCAGCAATCGGGCCGGGATTAGCAATCAGCCCCAGCATTTT.

The chain couples TRBV11-2 to TRBJ1-1, with TRBD1 as a possible D gene (6 bases). The length of the CDR3 is 17 residues. V lost 1 base and J 5 bases, leaving 20 bases between the germline ends. Per germline, CDR1 SGHAT and CDR2 FQNNGV. CDR3 sequence (DNA): TGTGCCAGCAGCTTAGGACCCCAATATATACAGGGAACTGAAGCTTTCTTT. Protein: CASSLGPQYIQGTEAFF.

The chain uses TRBV10-3 and TRBJ1-2; 9 nucleotides match TRBD1. Trimming cost V 0 bases and J 7 bases; bases outside gene matches: 3. Germline CDR1 is ENHRY and CDR2 is SYGVKD. The CDR3 runs to 14 residues. DNA of the CDR3: TGTGCCATCAGTGAGTCCCGGGACAGGGTTGGCTACACCTTC. Translated, it gives CAISESRDRVGYTF.

This chain connects TRBV7-8 to TRBJ1-1, with D maybe TRBD1 (6 bases). Trimming left V 3 bases short and J 7 bases short, with 15 bases between. The CDR3 totals 14 residues. Germline CDR1 reads SGHVS; CDR2 reads FQNEAQ. The CDR3 protein is CASSFTGLAIEAFF. The DNA of the CDR3 is TGTGCCAGCAGCTTTACAGGGCTCGCCATTGAAGCTTTCTTT. The full variable domain, with the rest looked up from reference TRBV7-8 and TRBJ1-1, is GAGVSQSPRYKVAKRGQDVALRCDPISGHVSLFWYQQALGQGPEFLTYFQNEAQLDKSGLPSDRFFAERPEGSVSTLKIQRTQQEDSAVYLCASSFTGLAIEAFFGQGTRLTVV.

The chain recombines TRBV19 with TRBJ2-6; tentatively, D is TRBD1 (6 bases). This CDR3 has 13 amino acids. Germline V gives CDR1 LNHDA, CDR2 SQIVND (reference sequence). V gave up 8 bases and J gave up 3 bases, with 8 bases separating them. CDR3: CASGQLGANVLTF. In DNA, the CDR3 is TGTGCCAGTGGACAGCTTGGGGCCAACGTCCTGACTTTC. Complete variable domain (other parts from reference TRBV19 and TRBJ2-6): DGGITQSPKYLFRKEGQNVTLSCEQNLNHDAMYWYRQDPGQGLRLIYYSQIVNDFQKGDIAEGYSVSREKKESFPLTVTSAQKNPTAFYLCASGQLGANVLTFGAGSRLTVL.